This T cell receptor beta chain originates from a study of cytomegalovirus exposure and HLA in healthy donors. Study observations and caveats: Sequence variants that were highly shared formed a cluster that was likely a sequencing artifact. Across donors, sequencing depth was assumed by presence/absence analyses to be roughly uniform. A few chains linked to CMV were shown in vitro to be specific for CMV antigens.

The PCR used 60 Vbeta and 13 Jbeta primers. Sequencing used immunoSEQ multiplex PCR; TCRdb keeps in-frame clones, though not all of them. The sample lists around 100,000 clones; roughly four fifths were seen once. Comments on this clone: Its antigen is still unknown.

Losses at the gene ends were 3 bases for V and 1 base for J; bases not matched to a gene: 6. CDR1 and CDR2 from the germline V gene are SGHTA and FQGNSA. The CDR3 consists of 15 residues. The sequenced material came from PBMCs. The clonotype was recovered from a young woman in good health and CMV-seronegative. The V call is TRBV7-2, the J call TRBJ2-7; TRBD2 matches at 7 bases. The CDR3 coding sequence is TGTGCCAGCAGCTTTGGGGCTAGCGGATCCTACGAGCAGTACTTC. Translation gives CASSFGASGSYEQYF.